This is a list of T cell receptor beta chains from one sample in a study of T cells in Graves' hyperthyroidism and ophthalmopathy. TCRdb fed the multiplex PCR reads into MiXCR, producing one record per CDR3 protein. The sample records some 500,000 distinct CDR3 sequences, 13% to 15% being singletons. The specimen was blood. These receptors were taken from a woman in her late teens or twenties with Graves' hyperthyroidism. The CDR3 runs from the conserved cysteine through the conserved F or W. D genes are given only for firm matches. A clone size is listed for some rows: how often the clone was seen (once, few, many), or a class if it is expanded.

>many|TRBV30|TRBJ1-2|NA
CAWSAGNYGYTF
TGTGCCTGGAGCGCAGGGAATTATGGCTACACCTTC
>NA|TRBV5-1|TRBJ2-1|TRBD2
CASNRQGLAGENEQFF
TGCGCCAGCAACCGACAGGGACTAGCGGGAGAAAATGAGCAGTTCTTC
>NA|TRBV7-9|TRBJ1-1|NA
CASSVGRVNTEAFF
TGTGCCAGCAGCGTGGGGCGCGTGAACACTGAAGCTTTCTTT
>many|TRBV12-3/TRBV12-4|TRBJ2-7|TRBD2
CASTFSGRDHEQYF
TGTGCCAGCACCTTTAGCGGGAGGGACCACGAGCAGTACTTC
>many|TRBV12-3/TRBV12-4|TRBJ1-5|NA
CASSLGVNQPQHF
TGTGCCAGCAGTTTGGGGGTAAATCAGCCCCAGCATTTT
>many|TRBV20-1|TRBJ2-1|NA
CSATITSYNEQFF
TGCAGTGCGACTATAACTTCCTACAATGAGCAGTTCTTC
>many|TRBV9|TRBJ2-3|NA
CASSASPSTDTQYF
TGTGCCAGCAGCGCTAGCCCGAGCACAGATACGCAGTATTTT
>many|TRBV20-1|TRBJ2-1|TRBD2
CSAVTSGRNEQFF
TGCAGTGCTGTCACTAGCGGGAGAAATGAGCAGTTCTTC
>many|TRBV11-3|TRBJ2-3|NA
CASSPSGIKDTQYF
TGTGCCAGCAGCCCCAGCGGCATCAAGGATACGCAGTATTTT
>many|TRBV11-2|TRBJ1-3|TRBD1
CASSDRTGNVGNTIYF
TGTGCCAGCAGCGATCGGACAGGGAATGTTGGAAACACCATATATTTT
>many|TRBV6-1|TRBJ1-6|NA
CASSQNGRNSPLHF
TGTGCCAGCAGTCAGAATGGACGGAATTCACCCCTCCACTTT
>NA|TRBV29-1|TRBJ2-2|TRBD2
CSVHRSGANTGELFF
TGCAGCGTTCACCGAAGCGGGGCGAACACCGGGGAGCTGTTTTTT
>NA|TRBV24-1|TRBJ2-1|TRBD2
CATSDLLSSTSGRRNEQFF
TGTGCCACCAGTGATTTGCTTTCGTCGACTAGCGGGAGGAGGAATGAGCAGTTCTTC
>many|TRBV12-3/TRBV12-4|TRBJ1-1|TRBD1
CASRGIRTGYTEAFF
TGTGCCAGCAGGGGAATCCGGACAGGTTACACTGAAGCTTTCTTT
>many|TRBV3-1|TRBJ2-5|TRBD2
CASSPWSGNGQETQYF
TGTGCCAGCAGCCCTTGGAGCGGGAATGGGCAAGAGACCCAGTACTTC
>NA|TRBV9|TRBJ2-1|NA
CASSAGRNEQFF
TGTGCCAGCAGCGCAGGACGGAATGAGCAGTTCTTC
>many|TRBV12-3/TRBV12-4|TRBJ1-1|NA
CASSLGGESTEAFF
TGTGCCAGCAGTTTAGGCGGGGAGAGCACTGAAGCTTTCTTT
>few|TRBV6-2/TRBV6-3|TRBJ2-1|NA
CASSYATGERVNEQFF
TGTGCCAGCAGTTACGCGACCGGGGAAAGGGTCAATGAGCAGTTCTTC
>many|TRBV2|TRBJ1-4|NA
CASSVLGNEKLFF
TGTGCCAGCAGTGTTTTAGGGAATGAAAAACTGTTTTTT
>many|TRBV7-9|TRBJ2-3|NA
CASSPTGADTQYF
TGTGCCAGCAGCCCTACGGGGGCAGATACGCAGTATTTT